A selection of T cell receptor beta chains follows, all from one sample in a study of vaccination effects on CD4 cells after COVID-19. For these receptors, no antigen is known. Some clones are missing from TCRdb's copy, which holds only in-frame ones; the method was immunoSEQ multiplex PCR. The sample contains 74,000 or so clones, about four fifths of which appear only once. Material: CD4+ T cells from PBMCs cultured with SARS-CoV-2 spike peptides, obtained before COVID-19 vaccination. These receptors were obtained from a human donor who received a COVID-19 vaccine. The CDR3 runs from the conserved cysteine through the conserved F or W. A D gene is named only where the DNA matches it firmly. Where a row states a size, it is once, few, many or the class of an expanded clone; other rows omit it.

v_call	d_call	clone_size	j_call	cdr3_aa	cdr3_nt
TRBV24-1	TRBD1	.	TRBJ2-5	CATSVGSGQAQETQYF	TGTGCCACCAGTGTGGGTTCCGGACAGGCCCAAGAGACCCAGTACTTC
TRBV3-1/TRBV3-2	TRBD1	.	TRBJ1-2	CASSQARRDRDRYGYTF	TGTGCCAGCAGCCAGGCCCGGCGGGACAGGGATCGCTATGGCTACACCTTC
TRBV24-1	.	.	TRBJ2-1	CATSDLGGPGNEQFF	TGTGCCACCAGTGATTTAGGGGGACCTGGGAATGAGCAGTTCTTC
TRBV5-1	.	.	TRBJ2-6	CASSYTRGESGANVLTF	TGCGCCAGCAGCTATACCAGAGGGGAGTCTGGGGCCAACGTCCTGACTTTC
TRBV30	TRBD2	.	TRBJ2-5	CAWSVGASGGRETQYF	TGTGCCTGGAGTGTAGGGGCTAGCGGGGGGCGAGAGACCCAGTACTTC
TRBV7-3	.	.	TRBJ2-6	CASSTQQGSGANVLTF	TGTGCCAGCAGCACACAACAGGGCTCTGGGGCCAACGTCCTGACTTTC
TRBV6-5	.	.	TRBJ1-5	CASSYAGQTGNQPQHF	TGTGCCAGCAGTTACGCGGGACAAACGGGCAATCAGCCCCAGCATTTT
TRBV18	TRBD2	.	TRBJ2-4	CASSPEVAGGKNIQYF	TGTGCCAGCTCACCCGAGGTAGCGGGGGGGAAAAACATTCAGTACTTC
TRBV30	TRBD1	few	TRBJ1-6	CAWQGAPNSPLHF	TGTGCCTGGCAGGGGGCGCCTAATTCACCCCTCCACTTT
TRBV29-1	.	.	TRBJ1-1	CSVSKGGLREAFF	TGCAGCGTTTCTAAAGGAGGGCTTAGGGAAGCTTTCTTT
TRBV28	TRBD1	.	TRBJ1-2	CASIQGAGGYTF	TGTGCCAGCATTCAGGGGGCGGGGGGCTACACCTTC
TRBV5-4	.	.	TRBJ1-1	CASSPHGQNTEAFF	TGTGCCAGCAGCCCCCACGGACAGAACACTGAAGCTTTCTTT
TRBV7-2	TRBD2	few	TRBJ2-1	CASSLTLAGSRNEQFF	TGTGCCAGCAGCTTAACCCTAGCGGGGTCGAGGAATGAGCAGTTCTTC
TRBV29-1	.	.	TRBJ2-1	CSVEDRGPNEQFF	TGCAGCGTTGAAGATCGGGGCCCCAATGAGCAGTTCTTC
TRBV4-1	TRBD2	few	TRBJ2-2	CASSRSPSGGAPGELFF	TGCGCCAGCAGCCGATCCCCTAGCGGGGGGGCCCCCGGGGAGCTGTTTTTT
TRBV5-8	TRBD1	.	TRBJ2-2	CASSEGQLRTGELFF	TGTGCCAGCAGCGAGGGACAGTTACGCACCGGGGAGCTGTTTTTT
TRBV19	.	.	TRBJ2-5	CASSPSPTGETQYF	TGTGCCAGTAGCCCCTCCCCCACGGGGGAGACCCAGTACTTC
TRBV29-1	TRBD1	.	TRBJ2-5	CSVEGQDRETQYF	TGCAGCGTTGAGGGACAGGACCGGGAGACCCAGTACTTC
TRBV19	TRBD2	.	TRBJ2-4	CASSRIGERGRAKNIQYF	TGTGCCAGTAGTCGTATCGGGGAGCGGGGTAGGGCCAAAAACATTCAGTACTTC
TRBV7-8	.	.	TRBJ2-5	CASSSALPRQETQYF	TGTGCCAGCAGCTCCGCGCTCCCCCGACAAGAGACCCAGTACTTC
TRBV7-2	TRBD1	.	TRBJ1-6	CASSLGGQGGSPLHF	TGTGCCAGCAGCTTAGGGGGACAGGGCGGTTCACCCCTCCACTTT
TRBV5-1	.	.	TRBJ2-1	CASSVWDNEGNEQFF	TGCGCCAGCAGCGTTTGGGACAATGAGGGGAATGAGCAGTTCTTC
TRBV15	.	.	TRBJ1-3	CATSEEASGNTIYF	TGTGCCACCAGCGAGGAGGCCTCTGGAAACACCATATATTTT
TRBV5-4	TRBD1	few	TRBJ1-2	CASSSGGGNYGYTF	TGTGCCAGCAGCTCAGGGGGCGGTAACTATGGCTACACCTTC
TRBV5-1	.	.	TRBJ2-3	CASSFRETSTDTQYF	TGCGCCAGCAGTTTCCGGGAAACTAGCACAGATACGCAGTATTTT
TRBV12-1	.	.	TRBJ1-5	CASSSPGPRTNQPQHF	TGTGCCAGCAGCTCCCCGGGACCTCGAACCAATCAGCCCCAGCATTTT
TRBV29-1	.	.	TRBJ1-2	CSVEDRSGDRGYTF	TGCAGCGTTGAAGATCGGTCAGGGGACCGTGGCTACACCTTC
TRBV19	.	.	TRBJ1-1	CASSIDGRKGTEAFF	TGTGCCAGTAGTATAGACGGCAGGAAAGGCACTGAAGCTTTCTTT
TRBV5-1	TRBD2	.	TRBJ2-3	CASSLPSGGGQDTQYF	TGCGCCAGCAGCCTCCCTAGCGGGGGGGGGCAGGATACGCAGTATTTT
TRBV7-7	TRBD2	.	TRBJ2-5	CASSPPTSGERETQYF	TGTGCCAGCAGCCCGCCGACTAGCGGGGAACGAGAGACCCAGTACTTC
TRBV5-1	TRBD2	.	TRBJ2-5	CASTASAGSQETQYF	TGCGCCAGCACAGCTTCAGCGGGGAGTCAGGAGACCCAGTACTTC
TRBV30	.	.	TRBJ2-1	CAWSVRPNEQFF	TGTGCCTGGAGTGTAAGACCCAATGAGCAGTTCTTC
TRBV5-1	TRBD1	.	TRBJ2-1	CASSLTGTGLGYNEQFF	TGCGCCAGCAGCTTGACCGGGACAGGGTTAGGGTACAATGAGCAGTTCTTC
TRBV4-1	.	.	TRBJ1-2	CASSRVMDTLSVYGYTF	TGCGCCAGCAGCCGCGTTATGGACACGCTGAGCGTCTATGGCTACACCTTC
TRBV5-1	.	.	TRBJ2-5	CASSLVTTYQETQYF	TGCGCCAGCAGCTTGGTTACAACGTATCAAGAGACCCAGTACTTC
TRBV21-1	.	.	TRBJ1-6	CASSSDNSSYNSPLHF	TGTGCCAGCAGCTCCGACAATAGCTCCTATAATTCACCCCTCCACTTT
TRBV18	TRBD2	.	TRBJ2-5	CASSPSGGETQYF	TGTGCCAGCTCACCCAGCGGGGGGGAGACCCAGTACTTC
TRBV7-8	TRBD1	once	TRBJ2-3	CASSSDRDGGTDTQYF	TGTGCCAGCAGCTCCGACAGGGATGGGGGCACAGATACGCAGTATTTT
TRBV7-9	TRBD1	.	TRBJ2-3	CASSRWDRETDTQYF	TGTGCCAGCAGCCGCTGGGACAGGGAGACAGATACGCAGTATTTT
TRBV19	.	.	TRBJ1-2	CASNIGGSVGYTF	TGTGCCAGTAACATCGGGGGGTCGGTCGGCTACACCTTC
TRBV9	.	few	TRBJ1-2	CASSPLGGAYGYTF	TGTGCCAGCAGCCCCCTAGGCGGGGCCTATGGCTACACCTTC
TRBV7-2	.	.	TRBJ2-5	CASSLVTETQYF	TGTGCCAGCAGCTTAGTCACTGAGACCCAGTACTTC
TRBV7-9	.	once	TRBJ1-4	CASSLVAGNNEKLFF	TGTGCCAGCAGCTTAGTGGCAGGGAATAATGAAAAACTGTTTTTT
TRBV5-1	.	.	TRBJ1-1	CASSLTEDTEAFF	TGCGCCAGCAGCTTGACAGAAGACACTGAAGCTTTCTTT
TRBV7-3	.	.	TRBJ2-3	CASSPSQDLAQYF	TGTGCCAGCAGCCCAAGCCAAGATTTAGCGCAGTATTTT
TRBV5-1	.	.	TRBJ1-6	CASSLGQGRYNSPLHF	TGCGCCAGCAGCTTGGGGCAAGGTCGCTATAATTCACCCCTCCACTTT
TRBV24-1	TRBD2	.	TRBJ2-1	CATSDPVRGRSYNEQFF	TGTGCCACCAGTGATCCCGTGCGGGGGAGGTCCTACAATGAGCAGTTCTTC
TRBV30	.	.	TRBJ2-4	CAWSLDLIAKNIQYF	TGTGCCTGGAGTTTGGACCTGATAGCCAAAAACATTCAGTACTTC
TRBV29-1	.	.	TRBJ1-4	CSVGSGATNEKLFF	TGCAGCGTTGGGTCGGGTGCAACTAATGAAAAACTGTTTTTT
TRBV18	TRBD2	.	TRBJ2-5	CASSPGSGRYQETQYF	TGTGCCAGCTCACCAGGGAGCGGGAGGTACCAAGAGACCCAGTACTTC
TRBV7-2	.	.	TRBJ1-6	CASSSTPGHSPLHF	TGTGCCAGCAGCTCGACCCCGGGCCATTCACCCCTCCACTTT